The present TCR beta chain was sequenced within a study of blood T cell repertoires in COVID-19. Germline CDR1 MNHEY, CDR2 SVGAGI. CDR3 length equals 15 residues. Germline trimming cut 3 bases from V and 3 bases from J; bases unmatched to any gene: 8. Participant ages covered roughly 18 to 90 years across about 22 US areas. Participant-given clinical history determined each cohort assignment. Generated by immunoSEQ multiplex PCR, the TCRdb table keeps only in-frame clones and is missing some. The sample gives fewer than 350,000 clones, roughly 90% of which show up once; approximately 5% is in the top ten.

The chain has TRBV6-5 and TRBJ2-7, with 7 bases matching TRBD1. Source material: PBMCs or T cells enriched from blood (not recorded which). The receptor comes from a man aged 55-75 years who had recovered from COVID-19. CDR3 bases: TGTGCCAGCAGTTATGGGTCCGCAGGGGGCTACGAGCAGTACTTC. It specifies CASSYGSAGGYEQYF.